The source of this T cell receptor (beta chain) is a study of blood T cell repertoires in COVID-19. Study in general: Acute and convalescent COVID-19 samples came from the United States, Italy and Spain. Sample material is recorded as cDNA or gDNA derived from T cells, B-cell-depleted T cells, or PBMCs.

In the original workflow: Reference gene primer amplification gave nucleated cell count estimates. Only in-frame clones appear in the TCRdb table, and some are missing; sequencing was by immunoSEQ multiplex PCR. V and J calls and clone size are copied from that table; D and trimming were computed from the DNA. The sample shows 130,000 or so clones, around 86% of them seen only once. The clonotype comes from a man aged 40-50 years with acute or convalescent COVID-19. Source material: peripheral blood.

In DNA form, the CDR3 reads TGTGCCAGCAGCCCCCGACGGGGTATTAGCACAGATACGCAGTATTTT. Translated, it gives CASSPRRGISTDTQYF. V gene TRBV7-2 combines with J gene TRBJ2-3; perhaps TRBD2 as D (5 bases). Germline V gene lookup returns CDR1 SGHTA and CDR2 FQGNSA. V was cut by 5 bases and J by 0 bases, with 15 bases left in between. The CDR3 runs 16 residues.